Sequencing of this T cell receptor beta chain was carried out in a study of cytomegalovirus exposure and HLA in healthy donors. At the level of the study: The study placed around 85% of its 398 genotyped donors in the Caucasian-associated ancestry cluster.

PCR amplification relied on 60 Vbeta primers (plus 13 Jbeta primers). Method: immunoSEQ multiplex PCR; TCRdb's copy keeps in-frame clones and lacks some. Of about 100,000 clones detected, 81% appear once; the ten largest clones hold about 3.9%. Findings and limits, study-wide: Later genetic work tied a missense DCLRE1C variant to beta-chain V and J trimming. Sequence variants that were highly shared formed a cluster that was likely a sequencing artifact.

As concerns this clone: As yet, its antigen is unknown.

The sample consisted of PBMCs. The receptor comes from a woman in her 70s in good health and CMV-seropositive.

The CDR3 sequence: CASSPPSGGSAAQYF. The CDR3 DNA sequence: TGTGCCAGCTCACCACCGTCGGGGGGTTCAGCGGCGCAGTATTTT. The chain employs TRBV18 and TRBJ2-3; 7 nucleotides align to TRBD2. In germline, CDR1 is KGHSH, CDR2 LQKENI. V gave up 0 bases and J gave up 10 bases; unmatched junction bases: 10. The length of the CDR3 is 15 residues.